This TCR beta chain stems from a study of T cell responses to AZD1222 COVID-19 vaccine listed by TCRdb under 2021. Study-wide context: A total of under 250 trial participants underwent TCR sequencing, of whom 200 to 220 had received two doses of AZD1222 and around 25 had received two doses of the MenACWY control vaccine. Enrollment into the trials was organized by age into subgroups of 18-55, 56-69 and 70-plus years, and those subgroups contained roughly 160, 29 and 62 TCR-sequenced participants, respectively. What the research found in general, with its limitations: Epitopes outside the regions mutated in the B.1.351 and B.1.1.7 variants were reportedly recognized by nearly half of the unique spike-specific TCRs. The vaccine-associated CD4 TCRs covered the entire spike protein, and the dominant responses fell in regions 160-218 and 743-854. After two AZD1222 doses, spike-specific TCR breadth and depth were significantly higher than at day 0 and than in MenACWY recipients. In the small 56-69-year group, the increase in depth fell short of significance, most likely because of low power. Because no day 14 peak-response samples were available, the repertoires could be characterized only after the peak T cell response. Most participants were white British and females outnumbered males, and the authors suggested that clonal diversity may have been underestimated. Conclusions about previously exposed vaccinees were limited because only six or seven AZD1222 recipients were SARS-CoV-2 seropositive at baseline.

What the time point label conveys for this sample: about 28 days (+/-7) after the second vaccine dose. AZD1222 recipients with second doses at about 4 weeks or about 12 weeks were pooled, because spike-specific TCR depth and breadth did not differ between schedules. Vaccinee samples were obtained from the UK trials COV001 and COV002, which included a single-blind randomized controlled phase 2/3 trial of AZD1222 (ChAdOx1 nCoV-19) in healthy adults. Trial participant PBMC samples were collected at day 0 and day 28 after the second dose for TCRbeta chain sequencing. As regards this clone: Its cognate antigen has yet to be identified. No quality values exist for individual bases; no much larger clone is one base distant.

CDR1 and CDR2 are drawn from the germline V gene: ENHRY, SYGVKD. The CDR3 sequence holds 14 residues, the cysteine and phenylalanine included. CDR3 DNA is the only sequence kept; it has 42 bases, read in frame from the first base. The germline ends are 17 bases apart after V is trimmed by 10 bases and J by 4 bases. The CDR3 regions of human TCRbeta chains were analyzed by immunosequencing. As for the authors' bioinformatics: Repertoire TCRs were matched against a reference library of SARS-CoV-2-specific TCRs generated with the MIRA antigen-specificity platform. Breadth was defined as the fraction of unique TCRs that were SARS-CoV-2-associated. Depth was defined as the fraction of total T cells that were SARS-CoV-2-associated. Using the MIRA data, each spike-specific TCR was mapped to the spike region that the TCR reacts to and placed in a CD4 or CD8 class. Log10-transformed breadth and depth values were compared by one-way ANOVA with Sidak's multiple comparisons tests. This immuneACCESS table, as held by TCRdb, lists in-frame sequences with V and J called but not all clones. Of the missing ones, under half trace to an unresolved V gene in checked studies; the others have no known cause. The V and J calls and clone size are taken from that table; D and trimming were inferred from the DNA. The sample table contains 120,000 to 150,000 clones; only one count was recorded for about 86% of them. The ten largest clones add up to 5.1% of the sample.

The TCR sequence derives from an adult who received the AZD1222 COVID-19 vaccine. Specimen: peripheral blood, collected 28 days after the second AZD1222 dose. The sequence joins TRBV10-3 to TRBJ1-5, with a weak D call of TRBD1 (5 bases match). In nucleotides, the sequence is TGTGCCACCTCCAGCAGGGAAGGGAATCAGCCCCAGCATTTT. This codes for CATSSREGNQPQHF.